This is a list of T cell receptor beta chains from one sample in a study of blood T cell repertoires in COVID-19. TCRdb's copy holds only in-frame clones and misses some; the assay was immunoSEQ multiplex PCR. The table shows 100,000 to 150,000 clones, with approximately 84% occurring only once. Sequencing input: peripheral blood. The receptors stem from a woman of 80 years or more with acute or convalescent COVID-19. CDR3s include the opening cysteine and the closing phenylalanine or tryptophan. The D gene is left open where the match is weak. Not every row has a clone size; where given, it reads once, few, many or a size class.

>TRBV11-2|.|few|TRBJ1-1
CASSLELDTEAFF
TGTGCCAGCAGCTTAGAACTAGACACTGAAGCTTTCTTT
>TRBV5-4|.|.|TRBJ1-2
CASSSQGWVGYTF
TGTGCCAGCAGCTCCCAGGGTTGGGTCGGCTACACCTTC
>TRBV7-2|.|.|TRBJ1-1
CASRFHGGRNTEAFF
TGTGCCAGCAGGTTTCATGGAGGACGGAACACTGAAGCTTTCTTT
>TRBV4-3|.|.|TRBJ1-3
CASSQDRGFSGNTIYF
TGCGCCAGCAGCCAAGATAGGGGCTTCTCTGGAAACACCATATATTTT
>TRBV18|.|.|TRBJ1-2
CASSLLTGTNYGYTF
TGTGCCAGCTCATTACTAACCGGGACTAACTATGGCTACACCTTC
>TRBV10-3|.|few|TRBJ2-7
CAISDLQGTYEQYF
TGTGCCATCAGTGACTTACAGGGAACCTACGAGCAGTACTTC
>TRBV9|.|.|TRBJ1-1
CASSNSQVGNTEAFF
TGTGCCAGCAGCAATTCGCAAGTCGGGAACACTGAAGCTTTCTTT
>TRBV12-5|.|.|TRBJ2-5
CASGLRGGETQYF
TGTGCTAGTGGTTTGAGGGGAGGCGAGACCCAGTACTTC
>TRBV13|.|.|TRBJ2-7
CASSFSGSSYEQYF
TGTGCCAGCAGCTTCTCGGGGTCCTCCTACGAGCAGTACTTC
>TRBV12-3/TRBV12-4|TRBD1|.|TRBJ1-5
CASRPDREQPQHF
TGTGCCAGCAGGCCTGACAGGGAACAGCCCCAGCATTTT
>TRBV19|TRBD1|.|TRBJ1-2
CASSERTGNYGYTF
TGTGCCAGTAGTGAGAGGACAGGGAACTATGGCTACACCTTC
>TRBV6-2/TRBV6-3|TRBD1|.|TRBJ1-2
CASSKENRGINYGYTF
TGTGCCAGCAGTAAAGAAAACAGGGGAATTAACTATGGCTACACCTTC